This TCR beta chain was profiled in a study of control samples from healthy donors and cancer patients. The V gene's germline CDR1 is SGHVS and CDR2 FNYEAQ. The CDR3 covers 15 residues. The V gene lost 0 bases and the J gene lost 2 bases, with 8 bases spanning the gap. Method: immunoSEQ multiplex PCR; TCRdb's copy keeps in-frame clones and lacks some. Of about 190,000 clones in the sample, about 90% were seen once. The receptor was isolated from a young man in good health. This rearrangement joins TRBV7-6 to TRBJ1-3; D unresolved. Sequencing was carried out using blood. The CDR3 is CASSLAEAPGNTIYF. CDR3 DNA: TGTGCCAGCAGCTTAGCGGAAGCCCCTGGAAACACCATATATTTT.